The rows below give T cell receptor beta chains drawn from one sample of a study of T cells in localized non-small cell lung cancer. The method was immunoSEQ multiplex PCR; TCRdb's version includes in-frame clones alone and lacks a portion of them. The sample has fewer than 35,000 clones, 78% seen once. The source was peripheral blood, collected before any cancer treatment. The receptors originated from an older male donor with stage II squamous cell lung carcinoma. The CDR3 runs from the conserved cysteine through the conserved F or W. D genes are given only for firm matches. Expanded clones get a size class; other rows say once, few or many, or leave the size out.

abundance,len,d_gene,v_gene,j_gene,CDR3aa,CDR3nt
-,15,-,TRBV14,TRBJ1-2,CASSTQGPLNYGYTF,TGTGCCAGCTCGACACAGGGACCTTTAAACTATGGCTACACCTTC
-,15,-,TRBV5-6,TRBJ1-5,CASSSSGPPDQPQHF,TGTGCCAGCAGCTCCTCGGGCCCCCCGGATCAGCCCCAGCATTTT
-,16,-,TRBV18,TRBJ1-1,CASSNTGPGVSTEAFF,TGTGCCAGCTCCAACACAGGACCCGGCGTTAGTACTGAAGCTTTCTTT
-,13,TRBD1,TRBV19,TRBJ2-7,CASSLPGQTEQYF,TGTGCCAGTAGTCTCCCGGGACAGACCGAGCAGTACTTC
-,16,-,TRBV28,TRBJ2-7,CASTVSPAGGSYEQYF,TGTGCCAGCACGGTTTCCCCAGCGGGCGGTTCCTACGAGCAGTACTTC
-,17,TRBD2,TRBV9,TRBJ2-3,CASSVALAGKFTDTQYF,TGTGCCAGCAGCGTAGCCCTAGCGGGGAAATTCACAGATACGCAGTATTTT
-,15,TRBD2,TRBV7-6,TRBJ2-1,CASSLAQLAGVEQFF,TGTGCCAGCAGCTTAGCGCAACTAGCGGGAGTTGAGCAGTTCTTC
-,14,-,TRBV6-6,TRBJ2-7,CASSQQGTTREQYF,TGTGCCAGCAGTCAACAGGGGACTACGAGGGAGCAGTACTTC
-,13,-,TRBV19,TRBJ2-3,CASGGRDTDTQYF,TGTGCCAGTGGGGGCCGAGACACAGATACGCAGTATTTT
-,14,TRBD1,TRBV6-1,TRBJ2-3,CASSAGQGTDTQYF,TGTGCCAGCAGTGCTGGACAGGGGACAGATACGCAGTATTTT
-,14,TRBD1,TRBV15,TRBJ1-2,CATSRGQGGYGYTF,TGTGCCACCAGCAGAGGACAGGGAGGGTATGGCTACACCTTC
-,15,TRBD1,TRBV28,TRBJ1-5,CASSLGGQRNQPQHF,TGTGCCAGCAGTCTCGGGGGACAGCGCAATCAGCCCCAGCATTTT
-,14,-,TRBV7-8,TRBJ1-1,CASSLALKNTEAFF,TGTGCCAGCAGCTTAGCGCTTAAGAACACTGAAGCTTTCTTT
-,13,-,TRBV7-9,TRBJ2-7,CASSVISRDEQYF,TGTGCCAGCAGCGTGATTTCGCGGGACGAGCAGTACTTC
-,12,-,TRBV7-8,TRBJ1-4,CAGSYVGEKLFF,TGTGCCGGCAGTTATGTTGGTGAAAAACTGTTTTTT
-,15,-,TRBV4-2,TRBJ2-7,CASSQQGQQPYEQYF,TGTGCCAGCAGCCAACAAGGTCAGCAACCCTACGAGCAGTACTTC
-,13,-,TRBV18,TRBJ2-7,CASSPGRAVEQYF,TGTGCCAGCTCACCGGGCAGGGCTGTCGAGCAGTACTTC
-,15,-,TRBV5-1,TRBJ2-2,CASSLDLAGGGELFF,TGCGCCAGCAGCTTGGATTTGGCGGGCGGCGGGGAGCTGTTTTTT
-,14,-,TRBV7-3,TRBJ2-5,CASSSGGAQETQYF,TGTGCCAGCAGCTCAGGGGGGGCCCAAGAGACCCAGTACTTC
-,15,-,TRBV2,TRBJ2-1,CASSPRRTAYNEQFF,TGTGCCAGCAGCCCTCGGCGGACGGCCTACAATGAGCAGTTCTTC
-,11,TRBD1,TRBV6-5,TRBJ1-2,CASSLGQDRTF,TGTGCCAGCAGCCTAGGACAGGACCGCACCTTC
few,18,TRBD2,TRBV27,TRBJ2-1,CASSLSTSSVASYNEQFF,TGTGCCAGCAGTTTATCGACTAGCTCCGTCGCCTCCTACAATGAGCAGTTCTTC
-,12,-,TRBV7-8,TRBJ1-6,CASSLITGQPNF,TGTGCCAGCAGCTTAATTACCGGACAGCCAAACTTT
-,15,-,TRBV15,TRBJ1-1,CATSRGVQGSTEAFF,TGTGCCACCAGCAGAGGGGTCCAGGGTAGTACTGAAGCTTTCTTT
-,13,-,TRBV6-5,TRBJ2-7,CASRGGSSYEQYF,TGTGCCAGCAGGGGCGGTAGCTCCTACGAGCAGTACTTC
-,14,TRBD1,TRBV28,TRBJ1-2,CASSPGTGVYGYTF,TGTGCCAGCAGTCCCGGGACAGGGGTCTATGGCTACACCTTC
-,16,TRBD2,TRBV11-3,TRBJ2-7,CASSSPGGPRPYEQYF,TGTGCCAGCAGCTCGCCGGGAGGGCCAAGGCCCTACGAGCAGTACTTC
-,12,-,TRBV18,TRBJ2-1,CAAGAGWNEQFF,TGTGCCGCGGGTGCAGGGTGGAATGAGCAGTTCTTC
-,13,-,TRBV18,TRBJ2-4,CASSPTGGDIQYF,TGTGCCAGCTCACCTACAGGGGGGGACATTCAGTACTTC
-,15,-,TRBV6-5,TRBJ2-7,CASTLVGQGGYEQYF,TGTGCCAGCACCCTGGTCGGGCAGGGGGGGTACGAGCAGTACTTC
-,14,TRBD2,TRBV6-6,TRBJ2-1,CASSPGGSYNEQFF,TGTGCCAGCAGCCCGGGGGGTTCCTACAATGAGCAGTTCTTC
-,17,TRBD1,TRBV5-1,TRBJ2-3,CASSLELRGIEADTQYF,TGCGCCAGCAGCTTGGAACTCAGGGGGATAGAGGCGGATACGCAGTATTTT
few,11,-,TRBV15,TRBJ2-5,CATSTGLGVYF,TGTGCCACCAGCACCGGGTTGGGAGTGTACTTC
few,13,-,TRBV29-1,TRBJ2-5,CSVPQVSLETQYF,TGCAGCGTCCCCCAGGTCTCGCTGGAGACCCAGTACTTC
-,11,-,TRBV11-3,TRBJ2-1,CASSLGNEQFF,TGTGCCAGCAGCTTAGGAAATGAGCAGTTCTTC
-,15,-,TRBV6-5,TRBJ2-1,CASSYQGRTYNEQFF,TGTGCCAGCAGTTATCAGGGAAGGACCTACAATGAGCAGTTCTTC
-,16,-,TRBV7-2,TRBJ2-2,CASSSLSGLGTGELFF,TGTGCCAGCAGCTCCCTCTCGGGCCTGGGCACCGGGGAGCTGTTTTTT
-,11,-,TRBV27,TRBJ2-7,CASLDGYEQYF,TGTGCCAGCCTTGACGGGTACGAGCAGTACTTC
-,14,-,TRBV4-1,TRBJ2-7,CASSQSGVLRGQYF,TGCGCCAGCAGCCAATCAGGGGTCCTACGAGGGCAGTACTTC
-,12,-,TRBV27,TRBJ1-6,CASTSLGSPLHF,TGTGCCAGCACCTCCCTTGGGTCACCCCTCCACTTT
-,15,-,TRBV29-1,TRBJ2-2,CSVEIRPSNTGELFF,TGCAGCGTTGAAATACGGCCGTCGAACACCGGGGAGCTGTTTTTT
-,20,TRBD1,TRBV15,TRBJ2-4,CATSSLGTGSGRGPKNIQYF,TGTGCCACCAGCAGCTTAGGGACAGGGTCTGGGAGGGGGCCCAAAAACATTCAGTACTTC
once,15,-,TRBV7-9,TRBJ1-4,CASSLSPRTEEKLFF,TGTGCCAGCAGCTTATCCCCCCGGACAGAGGAAAAACTGTTTTTT
-,17,TRBD2,TRBV7-9,TRBJ2-7,CASSLGRGSGSTYEQYF,TGTGCCAGCAGCTTAGGGCGGGGGTCGGGCAGTACCTACGAGCAGTACTTC
-,13,-,TRBV7-2,TRBJ1-3,CASSLGAGNTIYF,TGTGCCAGCAGCTTAGGCGCAGGAAACACCATATATTTT
-,13,-,TRBV7-2,TRBJ2-7,CASSFYLGGEQYF,TGTGCCAGCAGCTTCTACTTGGGTGGCGAGCAGTACTTC
-,15,TRBD1,TRBV11-2,TRBJ2-7,CASSLVWTGGREQYF,TGTGCCAGCAGCTTAGTCTGGACAGGGGGCCGCGAGCAGTACTTC
-,15,-,TRBV5-4,TRBJ2-7,CASSPMKGVSYEQYF,TGTGCCAGCAGCCCCATGAAAGGGGTCTCCTACGAGCAGTACTTC
-,14,-,TRBV6-1,TRBJ1-5,CASGGGYSNQPQHF,TGTGCCAGCGGGGGGGGTTATAGCAATCAGCCTCAGCATTTT